These T cell receptor beta chains were read from a single sample in a study of blood T cell repertoires in COVID-19. Sequenced by immunoSEQ multiplex PCR; TCRdb stores in-frame clones only, minus some. The sample holds some 250,000 clones, approximately 91% seen once. The sequencing sample was made of PBMCs or T cells enriched from blood (not recorded which). These receptors were taken from a human donor in a cohort exposed to, infected with or recovered from COVID-19 (not recorded which). The donor label of this sample is uncertain. Both conserved end residues are part of each CDR3. D genes are given only for firm matches. Clone size appears in some rows only: once, few, many, or a class for an expanded clone.

v_gene: TRBV2; abundance: -; j_gene: TRBJ1-1; d_gene: -; CDR3nt: TGTGCCAGCAGTGGAGGGAAGGAGAACACTGAAGCTTTCTTT; CDR3aa: CASSGGKENTEAFF
v_gene: TRBV19; abundance: -; j_gene: TRBJ2-1; d_gene: -; CDR3nt: TGTGCCAGTAGTATTGAGGTAGTGAGAAACGAGCAGTTCTTC; CDR3aa: CASSIEVVRNEQFF
v_gene: TRBV9; abundance: -; j_gene: TRBJ2-3; d_gene: TRBD1; CDR3nt: TGTGCCAGCAGCATCCGGGACAGGGCAGATACGCAGTATTTT; CDR3aa: CASSIRDRADTQYF
v_gene: TRBV4-1; abundance: -; j_gene: TRBJ1-2; d_gene: TRBD1; CDR3nt: TGCGCCAGCAGGGGTGTAAAGACAGGGGTCGACTATGGCTACACCTTC; CDR3aa: CASRGVKTGVDYGYTF
v_gene: TRBV7-9; abundance: -; j_gene: TRBJ1-2; d_gene: TRBD1; CDR3nt: TGTGCCAGCAGCCAGGGACAGGGCAATGGCTACACCTTC; CDR3aa: CASSQGQGNGYTF
v_gene: TRBV9; abundance: -; j_gene: TRBJ1-1; d_gene: TRBD1; CDR3nt: TGTGCCAGCAGCGTAGGGACAGGGGCCGACCTGAACACTGAAGCTTTCTTT; CDR3aa: CASSVGTGADLNTEAFF
v_gene: TRBV29-1; abundance: -; j_gene: TRBJ1-1; d_gene: -; CDR3nt: TGCAGCGGGGGGAGAAGGAGACAGGCCGGAACTGAAGCTTTCTTT; CDR3aa: CSGGRRRQAGTEAFF
v_gene: TRBV2; abundance: -; j_gene: TRBJ2-5; d_gene: -; CDR3nt: TGTGCCAGCAGTGAAGCGGGGCTCAGACAAGAGACCCAGTACTTC; CDR3aa: CASSEAGLRQETQYF
v_gene: TRBV27; abundance: -; j_gene: TRBJ2-1; d_gene: -; CDR3nt: TGTGCCAGCAGTTCCCCCCGGACTATAAGCTCCTACAATGAGCAGTTCTTC; CDR3aa: CASSSPRTISSYNEQFF
v_gene: TRBV12-5; abundance: -; j_gene: TRBJ1-3; d_gene: TRBD1; CDR3nt: TGTGCTAGTGGTTTGTGGGACAGGGTTGAGGAAAACACCATATATTTT; CDR3aa: CASGLWDRVEENTIYF
v_gene: TRBV6-1; abundance: -; j_gene: TRBJ2-5; d_gene: -; CDR3nt: TGTGCCAGCAGTGAACAGGGGACGTACCAAGAGACCCAGTACTTC; CDR3aa: CASSEQGTYQETQYF
v_gene: TRBV2; abundance: -; j_gene: TRBJ2-1; d_gene: TRBD2; CDR3nt: TGTGCCAGCAGTGAATCTAGCGGGCAATACAATGAGCAGTTCTTC; CDR3aa: CASSESSGQYNEQFF
v_gene: TRBV4-3; abundance: -; j_gene: TRBJ1-1; d_gene: -; CDR3nt: TGCGCCAGCAGCCAAGTAGTCGGGGTGGAGGGGACTGAAGCTTTCTTT; CDR3aa: CASSQVVGVEGTEAFF
v_gene: TRBV19; abundance: -; j_gene: TRBJ1-4; d_gene: TRBD1; CDR3nt: TGTGCCAGTAGTATTCTGGACAGGGACGAAAAACTGTTTTTT; CDR3aa: CASSILDRDEKLFF
v_gene: TRBV7-6; abundance: -; j_gene: TRBJ2-1; d_gene: -; CDR3nt: TGTGCCAGCAGCTTAGTCGGGGGGCCTTTCGCCAATGAGCAGTTCTTC; CDR3aa: CASSLVGGPFANEQFF
v_gene: TRBV11-2; abundance: -; j_gene: TRBJ1-4; d_gene: -; CDR3nt: TGTGCCAGCAGCTTAGATCGGGGAGTTTTCCCCCGAACCTTTAATGAAAAACTGTTTTTT; CDR3aa: CASSLDRGVFPRTFNEKLFF
v_gene: TRBV3-1/TRBV3-2; abundance: -; j_gene: TRBJ1-1; d_gene: -; CDR3nt: TGTGCCAGCAGCCCACCTACAGGGCTATACACTGAAGCTTTCTTT; CDR3aa: CASSPPTGLYTEAFF
v_gene: TRBV3-1/TRBV3-2; abundance: once; j_gene: TRBJ2-7; d_gene: TRBD2; CDR3nt: TGTGCCAGCAGTCCCGGGACTAGGAACCCCCGGGAGCAGTACTTC; CDR3aa: CASSPGTRNPREQYF
v_gene: TRBV20-1; abundance: -; j_gene: TRBJ1-1; d_gene: -; CDR3nt: TGCAGTGCTAGTAAAGTTCAGGACACTGAAGCTTTCTTT; CDR3aa: CSASKVQDTEAFF
v_gene: TRBV27; abundance: -; j_gene: TRBJ1-2; d_gene: TRBD1; CDR3nt: TGTGCCAGCAGTTCGGATAGGACAGGGGGCTTCGATGGCTACACCTTC; CDR3aa: CASSSDRTGGFDGYTF
v_gene: TRBV19; abundance: -; j_gene: TRBJ2-3; d_gene: TRBD2; CDR3nt: TGTGCCAGTAGTAGCGGGGGGGGGCGCATTGATACGCAGTATTTT; CDR3aa: CASSSGGGRIDTQYF
v_gene: TRBV24-1; abundance: once; j_gene: TRBJ2-1; d_gene: TRBD1; CDR3nt: TGTGCCACCAGCGTCCTTGGGACAGGGGGTACTGAGCAGTTCTTC; CDR3aa: CATSVLGTGGTEQFF
v_gene: TRBV19; abundance: -; j_gene: TRBJ1-5; d_gene: TRBD1; CDR3nt: TGTGCCAGTAGCCTACTTGACAGGGTCCAGCCCCAGCATTTT; CDR3aa: CASSLLDRVQPQHF
v_gene: TRBV19; abundance: -; j_gene: TRBJ2-2; d_gene: -; CDR3nt: TGTGCCAGTAGTATCCAATCGGGACAGAACACCGGGGAGCTGTTTTTT; CDR3aa: CASSIQSGQNTGELFF
v_gene: TRBV7-2; abundance: -; j_gene: TRBJ1-2; d_gene: -; CDR3nt: TGTGCCAGCAGCTTAATCCCGGGGTTAGCCAACTATGGCTACACCTTC; CDR3aa: CASSLIPGLANYGYTF
v_gene: TRBV9; abundance: -; j_gene: TRBJ2-3; d_gene: -; CDR3nt: TGTGCCAGCAGCCCTCCCCCAGGGGCGGATACGCAGTATTTT; CDR3aa: CASSPPPGADTQYF
v_gene: TRBV21-1; abundance: -; j_gene: TRBJ2-3; d_gene: -; CDR3nt: TGTGCCAGCAGCACGACAGGGACGACAGATACGCAGTATTTT; CDR3aa: CASSTTGTTDTQYF
v_gene: TRBV12-3/TRBV12-4; abundance: few; j_gene: TRBJ1-1; d_gene: -; CDR3nt: TGTGCCAGCAGATCCCAGGGATACACTGAAGCTTTCTTT; CDR3aa: CASRSQGYTEAFF
v_gene: TRBV5-1; abundance: -; j_gene: TRBJ1-1; d_gene: -; CDR3nt: TGCGCCAGCAGCTTGATGTTGGAGGACACTGAAGCTTTCTTT; CDR3aa: CASSLMLEDTEAFF
v_gene: TRBV29-1; abundance: -; j_gene: TRBJ2-3; d_gene: -; CDR3nt: TGCAGCGCCCTAAGCGGGCACACAGATACGCAGTATTTT; CDR3aa: CSALSGHTDTQYF
v_gene: TRBV9; abundance: -; j_gene: TRBJ2-3; d_gene: -; CDR3nt: TGTGCCAGCAGCGTAGACCCAGGGACTAGCACAGATACGCAGTATTTT; CDR3aa: CASSVDPGTSTDTQYF
v_gene: TRBV19; abundance: -; j_gene: TRBJ2-3; d_gene: -; CDR3nt: TGTGCCAGCGAAGGACTATCTAGCACAGATACGCAGTATTTT; CDR3aa: CASEGLSSTDTQYF
v_gene: TRBV9; abundance: -; j_gene: TRBJ1-3; d_gene: -; CDR3nt: TGTGCCAGCAGCGTAGAGACTCTCAGCTCCTCTGGAAACACCATATATTTT; CDR3aa: CASSVETLSSSGNTIYF
v_gene: TRBV19; abundance: once; j_gene: TRBJ2-3; d_gene: TRBD2; CDR3nt: TGTGCCAGTAGTATCAGTAGCGGGGGGGCCTTTGATACGCAGTATTTT; CDR3aa: CASSISSGGAFDTQYF
v_gene: TRBV27; abundance: -; j_gene: TRBJ2-7; d_gene: TRBD1; CDR3nt: TGTGCCAGCAGAGACAGGGGGGACCACTACGAGCAGTACTTC; CDR3aa: CASRDRGDHYEQYF
v_gene: TRBV5-1; abundance: -; j_gene: TRBJ1-1; d_gene: TRBD1; CDR3nt: TGCGCCAGCAGCGGCGGGACAGGGACGCAAGCTTTCTTT; CDR3aa: CASSGGTGTQAFF
v_gene: TRBV9; abundance: -; j_gene: TRBJ1-1; d_gene: TRBD1; CDR3nt: TGTGCCAGCAGCGTAGGGGGTCAGGGGGCTTCTGAAGCTTTCTTT; CDR3aa: CASSVGGQGASEAFF
v_gene: TRBV7-9; abundance: -; j_gene: TRBJ1-2; d_gene: -; CDR3nt: TGTGCCAGCAGCTCCTCTGGCAGGGATCTTGGCTACACCTTC; CDR3aa: CASSSSGRDLGYTF
v_gene: TRBV13; abundance: -; j_gene: TRBJ2-5; d_gene: -; CDR3nt: TGTGCCAGCAGCTCCCGGGACGGGAGCCAAGAGACCCAGTACTTC; CDR3aa: CASSSRDGSQETQYF
v_gene: TRBV6-6; abundance: few; j_gene: TRBJ1-5; d_gene: -; CDR3nt: TGTGCCAGCACAGGGTATAGCAATCAGCCCCAGCATTTT; CDR3aa: CASTGYSNQPQHF
v_gene: TRBV2; abundance: -; j_gene: TRBJ1-1; d_gene: TRBD1; CDR3nt: TGTGCCAGCAGGGCGGAGACAGGGAGGAACACTGAAGCTTTCTTT; CDR3aa: CASRAETGRNTEAFF
v_gene: TRBV6-2/TRBV6-3; abundance: -; j_gene: TRBJ1-2; d_gene: -; CDR3nt: TGTGCCAGCAGTGAGGACAGAGGGAATGGCTACACCTTC; CDR3aa: CASSEDRGNGYTF
v_gene: TRBV15; abundance: -; j_gene: TRBJ1-1; d_gene: -; CDR3nt: TGTGCCACCAGCAGTGATAGACAGCCTCCTGGCGAAGCTTTCTTT; CDR3aa: CATSSDRQPPGEAFF
v_gene: TRBV6-5; abundance: -; j_gene: TRBJ2-7; d_gene: TRBD1; CDR3nt: TGTGCCAGCAGTCCCGGGACAGGGGACTACGAGCAGTACTTC; CDR3aa: CASSPGTGDYEQYF
v_gene: TRBV7-2; abundance: once; j_gene: TRBJ1-3; d_gene: -; CDR3nt: TGTGCCAGCAGCTTAGTGGGCTCCAACTCTGGAAACACCATATATTTT; CDR3aa: CASSLVGSNSGNTIYF
v_gene: TRBV5-1; abundance: -; j_gene: TRBJ2-6; d_gene: TRBD1; CDR3nt: TGCGCCAGTATTGGACAGGACGGGGCCAACGTCCTGACTTTC; CDR3aa: CASIGQDGANVLTF
v_gene: TRBV2; abundance: -; j_gene: TRBJ2-5; d_gene: -; CDR3nt: TGTGCCAGCAGTGCCTCCGGGAGACTTAAGGCCGAGACCCAGTACTTC; CDR3aa: CASSASGRLKAETQYF
v_gene: TRBV3-1/TRBV3-2; abundance: -; j_gene: TRBJ1-5; d_gene: -; CDR3nt: TGTGCCAGCAGCCAAGGGAGTCAGCCCCAGCATTTT; CDR3aa: CASSQGSQPQHF
v_gene: TRBV4-2; abundance: -; j_gene: TRBJ2-3; d_gene: TRBD2; CDR3nt: TGTGCCAGCAGCTCTGGCGGGAGGGAAGCGCAGTATTTT; CDR3aa: CASSSGGREAQYF
v_gene: TRBV6-2/TRBV6-3; abundance: -; j_gene: TRBJ2-1; d_gene: -; CDR3nt: TGTGCCAGCAGTTACGGGGCTTACAATGAGCAGTTCTTC; CDR3aa: CASSYGAYNEQFF
v_gene: TRBV21-1; abundance: -; j_gene: TRBJ1-6; d_gene: -; CDR3nt: TGTGCCAACTCACCCCCCAGGGGATCTAACTCCTATAATTCACCCCTCCACTTT; CDR3aa: CANSPPRGSNSYNSPLHF
v_gene: TRBV7-2; abundance: -; j_gene: TRBJ1-1; d_gene: -; CDR3nt: TGTGCCAGCAGCTTAGGACAGCTGAACACTGAAGCTTTCTTT; CDR3aa: CASSLGQLNTEAFF
v_gene: TRBV11-1; abundance: -; j_gene: TRBJ2-4; d_gene: -; CDR3nt: TGTGCCAGCAGCCCCCAGGGGCGAGCCAAAAACATTCAGTACTTC; CDR3aa: CASSPQGRAKNIQYF
v_gene: TRBV19; abundance: once; j_gene: TRBJ2-7; d_gene: TRBD1; CDR3nt: TGTGCCAGTAGCCCCGGGACAGACTACGAGCAGTACTTC; CDR3aa: CASSPGTDYEQYF
v_gene: TRBV3-1/TRBV3-2; abundance: -; j_gene: TRBJ2-3; d_gene: -; CDR3nt: TGTGCCAGCAGCCAAGATCAGTCGGGGCAACGGGGGGCGCCAGATACGCAGTATTTT; CDR3aa: CASSQDQSGQRGAPDTQYF
v_gene: TRBV27; abundance: once; j_gene: TRBJ2-1; d_gene: -; CDR3nt: TGTGCCAGCAGTTTTCGGGGATACTACAATGAGCAGTTCTTC; CDR3aa: CASSFRGYYNEQFF
v_gene: TRBV27; abundance: -; j_gene: TRBJ1-5; d_gene: -; CDR3nt: TGTGCCAGCAGACGGGGACAAGGCCCCAATCAGCCCCAGCATTTT; CDR3aa: CASRRGQGPNQPQHF
v_gene: TRBV5-5; abundance: -; j_gene: TRBJ1-5; d_gene: TRBD1; CDR3nt: TGTGCCAGCAGCTTGGCTCCGGGACAGGAGGATCAGCCCCAGCATTTT; CDR3aa: CASSLAPGQEDQPQHF
v_gene: TRBV30; abundance: -; j_gene: TRBJ1-6; d_gene: -; CDR3nt: TGTGCCTGCCCTGCACCTAGCGGGGATTCACCCCTCCACTTT; CDR3aa: CACPAPSGDSPLHF